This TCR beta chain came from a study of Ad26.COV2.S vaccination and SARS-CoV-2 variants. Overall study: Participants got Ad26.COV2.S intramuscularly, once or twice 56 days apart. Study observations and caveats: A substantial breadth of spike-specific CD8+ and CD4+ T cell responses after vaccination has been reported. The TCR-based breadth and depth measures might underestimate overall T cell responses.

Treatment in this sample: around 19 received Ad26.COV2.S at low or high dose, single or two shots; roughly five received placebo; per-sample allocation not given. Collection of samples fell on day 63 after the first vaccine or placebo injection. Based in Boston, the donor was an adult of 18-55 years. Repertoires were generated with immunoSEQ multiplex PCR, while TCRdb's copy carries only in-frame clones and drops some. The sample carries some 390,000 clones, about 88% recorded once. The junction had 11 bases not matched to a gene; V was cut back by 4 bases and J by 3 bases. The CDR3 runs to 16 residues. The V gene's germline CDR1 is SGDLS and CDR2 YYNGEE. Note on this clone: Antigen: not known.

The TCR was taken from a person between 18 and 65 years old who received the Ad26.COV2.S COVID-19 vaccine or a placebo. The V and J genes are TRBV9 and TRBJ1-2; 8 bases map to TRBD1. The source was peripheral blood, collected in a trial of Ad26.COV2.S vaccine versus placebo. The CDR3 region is CASSPDPGGIDYGYTF. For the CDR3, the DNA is TGTGCCAGCAGCCCCGACCCAGGGGGCATTGACTATGGCTACACCTTC.